The 10 T cell receptor beta chains below were found in one sample sequenced in a study of T-cell reconstitution after alpha-beta-depleted transplantation in children. Using unique molecular identifiers, the investigators prepared the TCRbeta library. A single record per CDR3 protein comes from TCRdb applying MiXCR to the PCR reads. The sample holds approximately 200,000 distinct CDR3 sequences, more than 14% seen once. Sequenced material: PBMCs from the stem cell graft donor, taken from the stem cell graft. The receptors here all came from a human donor who donated a stem cell graft to a child with acute lymphoblastic leukemia.

This clonotype has at least ten counts. This chain uses TRBV30 with TRBJ2-7; D is possibly TRBD2 (5 bases). CDR3 length equals 13 residues. Germline V gives CDR1 GTSNPN, CDR2 SVGIG (reference sequence). V lost 2 bases and J 2 bases, leaving 10 bases between the germline ends. The CDR3 DNA reads TGTGCCTGGAGTCCCGCGGGCACCTACGAGCAGTACTTC. Translated, it gives CAWSPAGTYEQYF. The variable domain in full, completed from reference TRBV30 and TRBJ2-7, reads SQTIHQWPATLVQPVGSPLSLECTVEGTSNPNLYWYRQAAGRGLQLLFYSVGIGQISSEVPQNLSASRPQDRQFILSSKKLLLSDSGFYLCAWSPAGTYEQYFGPGTRLTVT.

This clonotype was seen at least ten times. V is TRBV5-1 and J is TRBJ2-3; 9 nucleotides agree with TRBD2. Germline trimming cut 4 bases from V and 2 bases from J; bases unmatched to any gene: 11. Germline CDR1 reads SGHRS; CDR2 reads YFSETQ. The CDR3 runs to 17 residues. CDR3 nucleotides: TGCGCCAGCAGCCTCCAGACTAGCGGCCCCTCCACAGATACGCAGTATTTT. Translation: CASSLQTSGPSTDTQYF.

This clonotype has a count of ten or more. The genes are TRBV5-1 and TRBJ1-1, with D possibly matching TRBD1 (6 bases). Deletions cut 0 bases from V and 7 bases from J, with 10 bases between. The CDR3 totals 13 residues. Germline lookup yields CDR1 SGHRS and CDR2 YFSETQ. This CDR3 is CASSLADRDEAFF. The CDR3 DNA follows: TGCGCCAGCAGCTTGGCGGACAGAGATGAAGCTTTCTTT.

This clonotype has ten or more counts. This chain connects TRBV10-3 to TRBJ2-2, with TRBD2 identical over 9 bases. V shed 7 bases, J shed 4 bases, and the junction held 4 bases outside the gene matches. The CDR3 sequence is 14 residues long. Germline CDR1 and CDR2: ENHRY and SYGVKD. CDR3 DNA: TGTGCCATCACCGCGCGGGAGGGCACCGGGGAGCTGTTTTTT. Protein product: CAITAREGTGELFF.

This clonotype was seen repeatedly, ten times or more. The CDR3 bases are TGTGCCACCCGTGGGATCAACACCGGGGAGCTGTTTTTT. It codes for CATRGINTGELFF. The V call is TRBV6-1, the J call TRBJ2-2; no definite D call. Germline V gene sequence: CDR1 MNHNS, CDR2 SASEGT. The length of the CDR3 is 13 residues. Trimming removed 10 bases from V and 2 bases from J, with 11 bases in between.

This clonotype was recorded many times. The chain is built from TRBV11-2 and TRBJ2-7; no clear D gene. Germline loops: CDR1 SGHAT, CDR2 FQNNGV. The CDR3 spans 14 residues. V lost 5 bases, J lost 5 bases, and 16 bases lay in between. The DNA of the CDR3 is TGTGCCAGCAGCCCCGACGGCCCCCCCGACGAGCAGTACTTC. Translation: CASSPDGPPDEQYF.

This clonotype was detected many times. The genes are TRBV12-3 or TRBV12-4 and TRBJ1-2; possibly TRBD1 for D (5 bases). This CDR3 spans 15 amino acids. Trimming left V 6 bases short and J 5 bases short, with 19 bases between. The CDR3 here is CASSKTGTDHYGYTF. In DNA, the CDR3 is TGTGCCAGCAGCAAAACCGGGACGGATCATTATGGCTACACCTTC.

This clonotype was seen repeatedly, ten times or more. A junction boundary mismatches the germline segment, possibly from a read error. V and J are TRBV10-1 and TRBJ2-4; D is possibly TRBD2 (5 bases). CDR3 length: 10 residues. Per the germline V gene, CDR1 is WNHNN and CDR2 is SYGVQD (reference sequence). The CDR3 nucleotides are TGCGCCCCTGATTCTAGCCCACCGCCCTTC. It specifies CAPDSSPPPF.

This clonotype was recorded many times. The chain combines TRBV20-1 with TRBJ2-7; TRBD2 agrees at 8 bases. Germline V CDR1 and CDR2: DFQATT, SNEGSKA (reference sequence). The V segment lost 3 bases and the J segment 3 bases; nucleotides outside the gene matches: 4. This CDR3 has 13 amino acids. The CDR3 sequence is CSASPGGLYEQYF. The CDR3 DNA is TGCAGTGCTAGTCCGGGAGGGCTCTACGAGCAGTACTTC.

This clonotype was seen many times. V gene TRBV29-1 combines with J gene TRBJ2-1; D unclear. The CDR3 spans 15 residues. Germline V lookup: CDR1 SQVTM, CDR2 ANQGSEA. V lost 6 bases and J 8 bases, leaving 23 bases between the germline ends. The CDR3 DNA reads TGCAGCGTAGACGAAGGGATGTTAAGAGCCCATGAGCAGTTCTTC. The encoded protein is CSVDEGMLRAHEQFF.